This section outlines one TCR beta chain sequence together with its context. Its target is not known. Germline lookup yields CDR1 LNHNV and CDR2 YYDKDF (reference sequence). Trimming cost V 5 bases and J 6 bases; bases outside gene matches: 10. This CDR3 is 16 amino acids long. Every contributor of samples was a Caucasian grown-up residing in Nashville, Tennessee. The CD4+ fraction was divided into a CD45RA+ naive subset and a CD45RA-negative memory subset. The sample originates from a study of shared clonotypes between healthy human individuals. The method was immunoSEQ multiplex PCR; TCRdb's version includes in-frame clones alone and lacks a portion of them. This sample carries some 240,000 clones, 65% to 70% of them seen once, and the ten largest clones take approximately 12%. Findings and limits, study-wide: Between a few donors, naive CD4 clonotypes were shared at a level of around 5.2%.

The sequence came from a man aged 25 to 40 in good health. The chain joins TRBV15 to TRBJ2-1; TRBD2 agrees at 10 bases. Source material: memory CD4+ T cells sorted from blood. Subset described: CD45RA-negative fraction. The CDR3 protein is CATSEGQREGPNEQFF. Written as DNA, the CDR3 is TGTGCCACCAGCGAGGGACAGCGGGAGGGTCCCAATGAGCAGTTCTTC.